These 18 T cell receptor beta chains share one sample of origin, sequenced in a study of OX40 agonist ivuxolimab in advanced cancers. Sequencing was performed with immunoSEQ multiplex PCR; in TCRdb, only in-frame clones are kept and a portion is missing. The data hold about 86,000 clones, with 70% to 90% observed a single time. The sample consisted of CD4+ or CD8+ T cells sorted from blood, taken in a trial of the OX40 agonist ivuxolimab. The source of these receptors is an adult with an advanced solid tumor such as melanoma, head and neck, liver or kidney cancer.

V gene TRBV10-3 combines with J gene TRBJ2-1, with a possible D match to TRBD2 (6 bases). Trimming cost V 3 bases and J 7 bases, with 19 bases left between them. This CDR3 has 16 amino acids. Germline V CDR1 and CDR2: ENHRY, SYGVKD. CDR3 residues: CAISDASRVAVNEQFF. The CDR3 coding sequence is TGTGCCATCAGTGACGCGAGCAGGGTAGCGGTAAATGAGCAGTTCTTC.

The chain uses TRBV7-9 and TRBJ1-5, with D maybe TRBD1 (6 bases). The germline gives CDR1 SEHNR, CDR2 FQNEAQ (reference sequence). With 3 bases removed from V and 3 bases from J, the gap between germline ends came to 21 bases. CDR3 length: 18 residues. CDR3 sequence reads: CASSLGQQGHPANQPQHF. Here the CDR3 DNA reads TGTGCCAGCAGCTTGGGTCAGCAGGGGCACCCGGCCAATCAGCCCCAGCATTTT.

This sequence joins TRBV11-3 and TRBJ1-3; a possible D gene is TRBD1 (6 bases). The V end lost 2 bases, the J end lost 2 bases, and 16 bases lay between the germline ends. CDR1 and CDR2 from the germline V gene are SGHNT and YENEEA. The CDR3 runs 17 residues. CDR3 in amino acids: CASSLSWTGGPGNTIYF. The CDR3 DNA sequence: TGTGCCAGCAGCTTATCATGGACCGGGGGCCCTGGAAACACCATATATTTT.

This chain uses TRBV9 with TRBJ2-3; 9 bases match TRBD1. Germline V gives CDR1 SGDLS, CDR2 YYNGEE. The CDR3 covers 18 residues. The trim removed 0 bases at V and 2 bases at J, leaving 10 bases unmatched. In nucleotides, the CDR3 is TGTGCCAGCAGCGTAGTGGGGACAGGGAGTCTTGACACAGATACGCAGTATTTT. It codes for CASSVVGTGSLDTDTQYF.

This chain uses TRBV9 with TRBJ1-2, with D perhaps TRBD1 (5 bases). V was cut by 4 bases and J by 4 bases, with 11 bases left in between. The CDR3 consists of 13 residues. Germline-derived CDR1 and CDR2 are SGDLS and YYNGEE. CDR3 sequence (DNA): TGTGCCAGCAGCCGGGACGCGACCTATGGCTACACCTTC. Residues: CASSRDATYGYTF.

The CDR3 DNA is TGTGCCAGCAGCTTAACCGGGGGCTTCAACACCGGGGAGCTGTTTTTT. It translates to CASSLTGGFNTGELFF. This chain links TRBV7-2 with TRBJ2-2; D is perhaps TRBD1 or TRBD2 (6 bases each). Germline CDR1 and CDR2: SGHTA and FQGNSA. This CDR3 contains 16 residues. The ends were cut back, 2 bases at V and 2 bases at J, with 12 bases in the middle.

Comments on this clone: A junction boundary mismatches the germline segment, possibly from a read error. The chain is built from TRBV10-1 and TRBJ2-1; no definite D call. In germline, CDR1 is WNHNN, CDR2 SYGVQD (reference sequence). CDR3 length: 13 amino acids. The CDR3 DNA reads as TGCGCCGGCAGTTCTAGGTCCTACAATGAGCAGTTCTTC. The encoded protein is CAGSSRSYNEQFF.

Regarding this clone: Relative to the germline gene, one junction end is altered; a read error may explain this. The gene calls are TRBV7-7 and TRBJ2-1; D not resolved. Germline CDR1 reads SSHAT; CDR2 reads FNYEAQ (reference sequence). This CDR3 contains 14 residues. The CDR3 bases are TGTGCTAGCAGCTTAGGCGGCCGAAACAATGAGCAGTTCTTC. This sequence encodes CASSLGGRNNEQFF.

The rearrangement links TRBV7-9 to TRBJ1-2; D remains unclear. V was pared by 8 bases and J by 0 bases, with 13 bases between. This CDR3 spans 14 amino acids. The germline CDR1 and CDR2 sequences are SEHNR and FQNEAQ (reference sequence). The CDR3 nucleotides are TGTGCCAGCTCCAGCCCCGCACCTAACTATGGCTACACCTTC. Translated, it gives CASSSPAPNYGYTF.

This chain joins TRBV5-4 and TRBJ1-1; D gene ambiguous. The CDR3 covers 14 residues. CDR1 SGHNT and CDR2 YYREEE come from the germline V gene (reference sequence). Trimming removed 0 bases from V and 2 bases from J, with 8 bases in between. In nucleotides, the CDR3 is TGTGCCAGCAGCTTGGCGACGGGAAACACTGAAGCTTTCTTT. Translation: CASSLATGNTEAFF.

The genes are TRBV7-9 and TRBJ2-3, with D perhaps matching TRBD2 (6 bases). The V gene's germline CDR1 is SEHNR and CDR2 FQNEAQ (reference sequence). The length of the CDR3 is 16 residues. V shed 8 bases and J shed 3 bases, with 21 bases lying between them. Here the CDR3 reads CASAGRRGIGTDTQYF. In DNA form, the CDR3 reads TGTGCCAGCGCCGGCCGGAGGGGCATAGGGACAGATACGCAGTATTTT.

This chain joins TRBV7-2 and TRBJ2-2; D possibly corresponds to TRBD1 (5 bases). The V end lost 5 bases, the J end lost 5 bases, and 15 bases lay between the germline ends. CDR3 size: 15 residues. Germline V gene data show CDR1 as SGHTA and CDR2 as FQGNSA. This chain's CDR3 is CASSGRAGSTGELFF. In DNA, the CDR3 is TGTGCCAGCAGCGGCCGGGCAGGGTCGACCGGGGAGCTGTTTTTT. Full variable domain (outside the CDR3, taken from reference TRBV7-2 and TRBJ2-2): GAGVSQSPSNKVTEKGKDVELRCDPISGHTALYWYRQSLGQGLEFLIYFQGNSAPDKSGLPSDRFSAERTGGSVSTLTIQRTQQEDSAVYLCASSGRAGSTGELFFGEGSRLTVL.

The chain joins TRBV5-1 to TRBJ2-5; D may be TRBD1 (5 bases). The V gene lost 7 bases and the J gene lost 4 bases, with 11 bases spanning the gap. The CDR3 has 12 residues. CDR1 is SGHRS and CDR2 is YFSETQ in the germline V gene. CDR3 DNA sequence: TGCGCCAGCGGAACAGGACGAGAGACCCAGTACTTC. As protein: CASGTGRETQYF.

This clone was detected ten times or more. The chain couples TRBV5-6 to TRBJ1-3; D possibly corresponds to TRBD1 (5 bases). This CDR3 comprises 16 residues. Trimming cost V 0 bases and J 0 bases, with 10 bases left between them. Germline V gene lookup returns CDR1 SGHDT and CDR2 YYEEEE. The DNA for the CDR3 is TGTGCCAGCAGCTTGGCCGGGACTGGCTCTGGAAACACCATATATTTT. As protein: CASSLAGTGSGNTIYF.

V gene TRBV6-1 combines with J gene TRBJ1-5, with D uncertain. Germline CDR1 is MNHNS and CDR2 is SASEGT. V lost 6 bases to trimming and J lost 0 bases, with 12 bases between them. The CDR3 is 15 amino acids. CDR3 residues: CASSRSVNSNQPQHF. The CDR3 nucleotides are TGTGCCAGCAGCCGCTCGGTTAATAGCAATCAGCCCCAGCATTTT.

CDR3 amino acids: CASSTNRGMGTDTQYF. The CDR3 nucleotides are TGTGCCAGCAGCACCAACAGGGGTATGGGCACAGATACGCAGTATTTT. V is TRBV7-3 and J is TRBJ2-3; 7 positions agree with TRBD1. With 5 bases clipped from V and 1 base from J, the junction kept 9 bases outside the gene matches. The CDR3 length is 16 residues. The germline CDR1 and CDR2 sequences are SGHTA and FQGTGA.

The chain combines TRBV5-4 with TRBJ2-1; possibly TRBD2 for D (5 bases). This CDR3 is 18 amino acids long. From germline, CDR1 is SGHNT and CDR2 YYREEE (reference sequence). Trimming pared 4 bases from V and 0 bases from J, leaving 20 bases between. CDR3 nucleotide sequence: TGTGCCAGCAGCCCACCCTTACTAGTTCGGAGCTCCTACAATGAGCAGTTCTTC. This translates into CASSPPLLVRSSYNEQFF. Full variable domain (rest looked up from reference TRBV5-4 and TRBJ2-1): ETGVTQSPTHLIKTRGQQVTLRCSSQSGHNTVSWYQQALGQGPQFIFQYYREEENGRGNFPPRFSGLQFPNYSSELNVNALELDDSALYLCASSPPLLVRSSYNEQFFGPGTRLTVL.

Only one count was recorded for this clone. The chain is built from TRBV5-5 and TRBJ2-3; D may be TRBD1 (5 bases). CDR1 is SGHKS, CDR2 YYEKEE, per germline (reference sequence). V gave up 4 bases and J gave up 3 bases, with 18 bases separating them. The CDR3 is 16 amino acids. CDR3 region: CASSTETVTRTDTQYF. The CDR3 DNA sequence: TGTGCCAGCAGCACCGAGACAGTAACGAGAACAGATACGCAGTATTTT.